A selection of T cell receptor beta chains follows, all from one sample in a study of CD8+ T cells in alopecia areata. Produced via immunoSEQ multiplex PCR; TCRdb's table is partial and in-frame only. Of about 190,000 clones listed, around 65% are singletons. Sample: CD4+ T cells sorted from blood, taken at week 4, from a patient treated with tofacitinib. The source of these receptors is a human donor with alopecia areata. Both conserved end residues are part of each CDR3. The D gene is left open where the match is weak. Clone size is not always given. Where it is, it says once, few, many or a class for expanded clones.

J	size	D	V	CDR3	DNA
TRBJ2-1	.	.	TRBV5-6	CASSRVGGRGKLDEQFF	TGTGCCAGCAGCAGAGTGGGGGGCCGGGGGAAATTGGATGAGCAGTTCTTC
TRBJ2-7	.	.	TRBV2	CASRETRSSYEQYF	TGTGCCAGCAGGGAGACTAGGAGCTCCTACGAGCAGTACTTC
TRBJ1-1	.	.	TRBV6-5	CASSYGFGAFF	TGTGCCAGCAGTTACGGCTTCGGAGCTTTCTTT
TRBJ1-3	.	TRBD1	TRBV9	CASSAGQAPGNTIYF	TGTGCCAGCAGCGCCGGACAGGCGCCCGGAAACACCATATATTTT
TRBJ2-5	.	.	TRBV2	CASSEEGRDWSYF	TGTGCCAGCAGCGAGGAGGGACGGGACTGGTCGTACTTC
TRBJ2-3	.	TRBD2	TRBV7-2	CASSSPVAGGTDTQYF	TGTGCCAGCAGCTCCCCGGTAGCGGGGGGGACAGATACGCAGTATTTT
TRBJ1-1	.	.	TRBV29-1	CSVEAGGNTEAFF	TGCAGCGTTGAAGCGGGGGGTAACACTGAAGCTTTCTTT
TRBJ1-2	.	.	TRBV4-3	CASSPQTTNYGYTF	TGCGCCAGCAGCCCCCAGACTACTAACTATGGCTACACCTTC
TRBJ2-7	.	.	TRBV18	CASSIQSYEQYF	TGTGCCAGCTCAATACAATCCTACGAGCAGTACTTC
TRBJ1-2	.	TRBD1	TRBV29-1	CSAGRDRAVSGYTF	TGCAGCGCCGGCCGGGACAGAGCAGTCTCGGGCTACACCTTC
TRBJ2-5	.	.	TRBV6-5	CASRSWAGETQYF	TGTGCCAGCAGATCGTGGGCAGGGGAGACCCAGTACTTC
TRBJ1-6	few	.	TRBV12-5	CASGLGLGTNSPLHF	TGTGCTAGTGGTTTAGGGTTGGGTACCAATTCACCCCTCCACTTT
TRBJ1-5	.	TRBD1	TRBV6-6	CASSPGQGSQPQHF	TGTGCCAGCAGCCCGGGACAGGGGAGTCAGCCCCAGCATTTT
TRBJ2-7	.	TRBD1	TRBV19	CASRGQGSTYEQYF	TGTGCCAGTAGGGGACAGGGATCGACCTACGAGCAGTACTTC
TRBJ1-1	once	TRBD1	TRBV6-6	CASSYQQGFEAFF	TGTGCCAGCAGTTATCAACAGGGGTTTGAAGCTTTCTTT
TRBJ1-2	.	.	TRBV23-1	CASRTRFNYGYTF	TGCGCCAGCAGGACCCGATTTAACTATGGCTACACCTTC
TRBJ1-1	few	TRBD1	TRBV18	CASSRRTGGESTEAFF	TGTGCCAGCTCACGCCGGACAGGGGGGGAGAGCACTGAAGCTTTCTTT
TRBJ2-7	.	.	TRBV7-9	CASSLDGAGALAEQYF	TGTGCCAGCAGCTTAGATGGGGCAGGGGCCCTCGCCGAGCAGTACTTC
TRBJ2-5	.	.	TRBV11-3	CASSLNNRHPQYF	TGTGCCAGCAGCTTAAATAACAGGCACCCCCAGTACTTC
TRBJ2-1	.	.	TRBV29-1	CSGGGGEQFF	TGCAGCGGGGGAGGTGGTGAGCAGTTCTTC
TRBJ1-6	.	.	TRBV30	CAWTGLSSPLHF	TGTGCCTGGACAGGGCTATCTTCACCCCTCCACTTT
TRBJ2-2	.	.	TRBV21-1	CASSNRQGARTGELFF	TGTGCCAGCAGCAACCGACAGGGGGCTAGGACCGGGGAGCTGTTTTTT